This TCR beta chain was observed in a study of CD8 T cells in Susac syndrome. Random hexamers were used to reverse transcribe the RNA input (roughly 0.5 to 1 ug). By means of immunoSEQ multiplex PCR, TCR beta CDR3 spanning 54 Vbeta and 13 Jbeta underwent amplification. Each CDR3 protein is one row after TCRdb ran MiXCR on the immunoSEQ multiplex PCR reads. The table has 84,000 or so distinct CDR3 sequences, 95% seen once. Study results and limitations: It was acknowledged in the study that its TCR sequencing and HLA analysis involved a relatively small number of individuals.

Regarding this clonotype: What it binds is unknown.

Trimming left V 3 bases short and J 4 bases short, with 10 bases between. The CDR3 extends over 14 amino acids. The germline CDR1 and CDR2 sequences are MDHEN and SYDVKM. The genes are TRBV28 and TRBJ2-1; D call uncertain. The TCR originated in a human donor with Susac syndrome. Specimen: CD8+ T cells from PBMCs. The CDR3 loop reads CASSFGPSYNEQFF. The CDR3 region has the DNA TGTGCCAGCAGTTTTGGCCCCTCGTACAATGAGCAGTTCTTC.